What follows describes a single TCR beta chain. This sample was taken from a study of blood T cell repertoires in COVID-19. Study summary: Samples came from the United States, Italy and Spain, spanning acute and convalescent COVID-19. PBMCs, B-cell-depleted T cells, or T cells were the source of the cDNA or gDNA that made up the material.

Trimming removed 5 bases from V and 0 bases from J, with 12 bases in between. Germline CDR1 and CDR2: MNHEY and SMNVEV (reference sequence). The CDR3 sequence is 15 residues long. Original methodology: Estimates of nucleated cell counts were drawn from the amplification of reference gene primers. Method: immunoSEQ multiplex PCR; TCRdb's copy keeps in-frame clones and lacks some. The DNA was the basis for D and trimming; V, J and clone size are from that table. The profile shows 25,000 to 30,000 clones, more than 75% of them singletons. The TCR sequence derives from a human donor in a cohort sampled during active COVID-19. This chain links TRBV27 with TRBJ2-3; D unresolved. Sequenced: peripheral blood. CDR3 DNA: TGTGCCAGCAGTCACCGACATCCAAGCACAGATACGCAGTATTTT. Its translation is CASSHRHPSTDTQYF.